This T cell receptor (beta chain) was recovered during a study of CD8 T cells in Susac syndrome. The CDR3 runs to 15 residues. V lost 2 bases and J lost 3, with 14 bases in between. The germline gives CDR1 SGHRS, CDR2 YFSETQ. Sequencing of TCR beta drew on CD8+ and CD4+ T cells from blood. TEMRA cells were FACS-enriched, while CD8+ and CD4+ T cells were negatively isolated. The RNA input was about 0.45 to 1 ug, and it was reverse transcribed with random hexamers. Coverage of TCR beta CDR3 amplification by immunoSEQ multiplex PCR extended to 54 Vbeta and 13 Jbeta. TCRdb analysed the immunoSEQ multiplex PCR reads with MiXCR anew, one entry per CDR3 protein. The table records some 120,000 distinct CDR3 sequences, 94% of them present only once.

V is TRBV5-1 and J is TRBJ1-2, with D maybe TRBD1 (6 bases). The sample taken for sequencing was CD4+ T cells from PBMCs. The source is a human donor with multiple sclerosis. The CDR3 is CASSFGTGLDYGYTF. CDR3 nucleotides: TGCGCCAGCAGCTTTGGAACAGGGCTTGACTATGGCTACACCTTC.